This record covers a single TCR beta chain. Its antigen is undetermined. This record comes from a study of cytomegalovirus exposure and HLA in healthy donors. General study findings and limits: Most TCR sequences were rare, but some public TCRs occurred in many donors. First-cohort TCR clusters tended to co-occur in the approximately 120 validation repertoires, a later analysis found.

Germline V gene data show CDR1 as GTSNPN and CDR2 as SVGIG (reference sequence). CDR3 size: 17 residues. Unmatched junction bases numbered 9, after V lost 4 bases and J lost 2 bases. The validation cohort, a group of 120 subjects, included the donors and was separate from the roughly 720-subject first cohort. Libraries were prepared by immunoSEQ multiplex PCR; TCRdb keeps only in-frame clonotypes and omits some of them. The table includes under 200,000 clones, around 80% detected once. This receptor was taken from a woman aged 30 to 39 in good health and CMV-seronegative. The rearrangement uses TRBV30 and TRBJ2-2; 11 bases fit TRBD2. The sequenced sample was PBMCs. The CDR3 DNA reads as TGTGCCTGGACTAGCGGGGGGCTAATCATCAACACCGGGGAGCTGTTTTTT. It codes for CAWTSGGLIINTGELFF.